This note documents a single T cell receptor (beta chain) sequence. What antigen it recognizes has not been identified. It has no much larger one-base neighbor in the sample; base qualities were not kept. The data derive from a study of technical replicates of blood from a handful of donors (dated 2017 in TCRdb). According to the germline V gene (reference sequence), CDR1 reads GTSNPN and CDR2 reads SVGIG. Reading from cysteine to phenylalanine, the CDR3 counts 13 amino acids. Just the 39-base CDR3 DNA is kept, in frame starting at base 1. Ends trimmed: V by 4 bases, J by 4 bases; bases unmatched to a gene: 6. Libraries were constructed by the immunoSEQ multiplex PCR assay. TCRdb took this table from immuneACCESS and kept in-frame rearrangements with V and J called. Such tables lack part of the clones; where checked against another copy, unresolved V genes explain under half of the gap, and the rest is unexplained. In all, the sample holds 80,000 to 85,000 clones, and approximately 91% of those were seen once. The ten largest account for 0.41% of the sample.

This chain is built from TRBV30 and TRBJ2-7; 8 nucleotides in the junction match TRBD2. The TCR was taken from a human donor in good health. Sequenced: T cells isolated from PBMCs. The CDR3 region has the sequence CAWNPAGAYEQYF. The nucleotide sequence is TGTGCCTGGAACCCAGCGGGAGCTTACGAGCAGTACTTC.